The source of this TCR beta chain is a study of control samples from healthy donors and cancer patients. CDR3 length equals 16 residues. CDR1 LNHDA and CDR2 SQIVND come from the germline V gene (reference sequence). V lost 3 bases, J lost 3 bases, and 17 bases lay in between. Assay used: immunoSEQ multiplex PCR; TCRdb lists only in-frame clones, some missing. Among about 28,000 clones, about 87% were seen once, and the ten largest hold about 1.5%. The specimen was PBMCs. The rearrangement links TRBV19 to TRBJ1-2; perhaps TRBD1 as D (5 bases). This clonotype originated in a woman aged 40 to 50 with lung cancer. In DNA, the CDR3 is TGTGCCAGTAGTATCCCCGGGACGGGAATCTACTATGGCTACACCTTC. Its translation: CASSIPGTGIYYGYTF.